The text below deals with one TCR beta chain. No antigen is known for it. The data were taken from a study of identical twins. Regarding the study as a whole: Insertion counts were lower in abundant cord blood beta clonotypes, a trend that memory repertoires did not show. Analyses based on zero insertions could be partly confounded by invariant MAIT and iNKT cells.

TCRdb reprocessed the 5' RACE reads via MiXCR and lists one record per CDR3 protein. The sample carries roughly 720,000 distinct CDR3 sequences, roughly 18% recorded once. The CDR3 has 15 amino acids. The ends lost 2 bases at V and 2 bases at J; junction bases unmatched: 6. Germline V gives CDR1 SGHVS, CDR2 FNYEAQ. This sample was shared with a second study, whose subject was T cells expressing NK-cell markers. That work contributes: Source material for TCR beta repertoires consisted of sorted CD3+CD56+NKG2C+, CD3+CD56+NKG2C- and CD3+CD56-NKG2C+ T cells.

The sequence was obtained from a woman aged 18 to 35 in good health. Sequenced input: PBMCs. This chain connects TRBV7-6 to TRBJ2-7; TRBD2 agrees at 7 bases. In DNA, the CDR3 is TGTGCCAGCAGCTTAAACCGGGACTACACCTACGAGCAGTACTTC. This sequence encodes CASSLNRDYTYEQYF.